Below, 3 T cell receptor beta chains from the same sample are listed, as sequenced in a study of blood T cell repertoires in COVID-19. The assay was immunoSEQ multiplex PCR, and TCRdb's table has in-frame clones only and misses some. Among about 190,000 clones listed, about 82% were seen once. The sequencing input was PBMCs or T cells enriched from blood (not recorded which). These receptors all stem from a man aged 35-49 years with acute COVID-19.

This clone occurred a few times. The chain uses TRBV5-1 and TRBJ2-5, with D possibly TRBD2 on 6 matching bases. Trimming took off 2 bases at V and 2 bases at J, with 13 bases between the two ends. The CDR3 runs to 15 residues. Germline CDR1 and CDR2: SGHRS and YFSETQ. Written as DNA, the CDR3 is TGCGCCAGCAGCTTTTTTATGGGGGGACAAGAGACCCAGTACTTC. This gives the protein CASSFFMGGQETQYF.

CDR3 residues: CASSLDRNTEAFF. The CDR3 nucleotides read TGTGCCAGCAGCTTAGATAGGAACACTGAAGCTTTCTTT. This sequence joins TRBV11-2 and TRBJ1-1; unclear D gene. The germline gives CDR1 SGHAT, CDR2 FQNNGV. The length of the CDR3 is 13 residues. The V end was cut by 0 bases, the J end by 1 base, with 3 bases between.

The CDR3: CASSRTSGIGEQFF. CDR3 bases: TGTGCCAGCTCAAGGACTAGCGGGATAGGTGAGCAGTTCTTC. The V gene is TRBV18, the J gene TRBJ2-1, with 12 bases fitting TRBD2. Germline lookup yields CDR1 KGHSH and CDR2 LQKENI. With 5 bases clipped from V and 9 bases from J, the junction kept 5 bases outside the gene matches. The CDR3 contains 14 residues.